This is a list of T cell receptor beta chains from one sample in a study of metastatic and nonmetastatic thyroid tumors. TCRdb used MiXCR to call clones anew from the PCR reads. The repertoire holds just over 20,000 clones, roughly 13% seen once, with roughly 24% in the top ten. Sequencing was performed on blood. These receptors were obtained from a female donor with papillary thyroid cancer or a benign thyroid nodule (not recorded which). Some clones in this sample may be carry-over from other donors' samples. CDR3s include the opening cysteine and the closing phenylalanine or tryptophan. Fields, in order: CDR3 DNA, CDR3 protein, clone size, V gene, J gene, D gene, CDR3 length. A D gene is named only where the DNA matches it firmly. Clone size, where shown, is once, few, many, or a class for clones that have expanded.

TGTGCCAGCAGTTTGACAGCGAACTATGGCTACACCTTC	CASSLTANYGYTF	medium-sized	TRBV27	TRBJ1-2	NA	13
TGCGCCAGCAGTTGGGACTATAATTCACCCCTCCACTTT	CASSWDYNSPLHF	NA	TRBV5-1	TRBJ1-6	NA	13
TGTGCCAGCAGTTCCAGGGCCCTTGAGGAGCCCCAGCATTTT	CASSSRALEEPQHF	medium-sized	TRBV12-3/TRBV12-4	TRBJ1-5	NA	14
TGTGCCAGCAGTATGCGACAGTGGGCTTACACTGAGGCTTTCTTT	CASSMRQWAYTEAFF	NA	TRBV12-3/TRBV12-4	TRBJ1-1	NA	15
TGTGCCAGCCCCGGGAGGGCGGGAGAAGAGACCCAGTACTTC	CASPGRAGEETQYF	many	TRBV6-4	TRBJ2-5	TRBD2	14
TGTGCCAGCACCGGGAACCTCGGCAATGAGCAGTTCTTC	CASTGNLGNEQFF	NA	TRBV6-1	TRBJ2-1	NA	13
TGTGCCAGCACTCCGATTGGAGGGGTATATCAGCCCCAGCATTTT	CASTPIGGVYQPQHF	many	TRBV6-1	TRBJ1-5	NA	15
TGTGCCATTGCCGATACAGGGAGGTTCACTTCACCCCTCCACTTT	CAIADTGRFTSPLHF	many	TRBV10-3	TRBJ1-6	NA	15
TGTGCCACGAGCGGAAGGGAACGCAATCAGCCCCAGCATTTT	CATSGRERNQPQHF	NA	TRBV24-1	TRBJ1-5	NA	14
TGCGCCAGCAGCTTTACAGGGTATGAGCAGTTCTTC	CASSFTGYEQFF	many	TRBV5-1	TRBJ2-1	NA	12
TGCGCCAGCAGGGGGGGGGATCGGACAGATACGCAGTATTTT	CASRGGDRTDTQYF	many	TRBV5-1	TRBJ2-3	TRBD2	14
TGTGCCAGCAGTGGGGGGAAGTATTTCTACACCTTC	CASSGGKYFYTF	NA	TRBV28	TRBJ1-2	NA	12
TGTGCCATCAGTGAGTCGGGGAGGGGGCTATACGAGCAGTACTTC	CAISESGRGLYEQYF	many	TRBV10-3	TRBJ2-7	NA	15
TGTGCCAGCAGCTTTGATTATGAGGCCAACGTCCTGACTTTC	CASSFDYEANVLTF	many	TRBV11-2	TRBJ2-6	NA	14
TGCAGCCCTCATACAGTGGGCCGAACTGAAGCTTTCTTT	CSPHTVGRTEAFF	NA	TRBV20-1	TRBJ1-1	NA	13
TGTGCCAGCAGCCAGAGGGGGACAGATACGCAGTATTTT	CASSQRGTDTQYF	many	TRBV5-8	TRBJ2-3	NA	13
TGCAGCGTTGTGGTGACAGGGGTTTCGGATGGCTACACCTTC	CSVVVTGVSDGYTF	many	TRBV29-1	TRBJ1-2	TRBD1	14
TGTGCCAGCAGTGGAGGGGGGGGACGAGATACGCAGTATTTT	CASSGGGGRDTQYF	medium-sized	TRBV6-1	TRBJ2-3	NA	14
TGTGCCAGCAGTAGGAGGACAGGGACCACAGATACGCAGTATTTT	CASSRRTGTTDTQYF	medium-sized	TRBV6-1	TRBJ2-3	TRBD1	15
TGTGCCAGCAGCTTAGCGGGCGGGGGGGCCAATGAGCAGTTCTTC	CASSLAGGGANEQFF	many	TRBV7-9	TRBJ2-1	TRBD2	15
TGTGCCAGCAGCGTTAGACTAGCGGGGTACAATGAGCAGTTCTTC	CASSVRLAGYNEQFF	many	TRBV11-2	TRBJ2-1	TRBD2	15
TGTGCCAGCAGCCCAGGGACAGGGGGCAGCTACGAGCAGTACTTC	CASSPGTGGSYEQYF	NA	TRBV7-2	TRBJ2-7	TRBD1	15
TGTGCCATCAGCTCCATTAGCGGCAACACAGATACGCAGTATTTT	CAISSISGNTDTQYF	once	TRBV5-4	TRBJ2-3	NA	15
TGTGCCAGCAGCTTAATTAGGCGGTGGGGCGGGAATGAGCAGTTCTTC	CASSLIRRWGGNEQFF	NA	TRBV11-2	TRBJ2-1	NA	16
TGTGCCAGCAGTTTGGTACAGGGGAACTATGGCTACACCTTC	CASSLVQGNYGYTF	medium-sized	TRBV28	TRBJ1-2	TRBD1	14
TGTGCCTGGAGTGTGGGAGCGGGAGGGGGGGAGCAGTACTTC	CAWSVGAGGGEQYF	many	TRBV30	TRBJ2-7	TRBD2	14
TGTGCCAGCCGACAGATCCACCCCTATAGCAATCAGCCCCAGCATTTT	CASRQIHPYSNQPQHF	many	TRBV19	TRBJ1-5	NA	16
TGTGCCAGCAGCTTAGCCCGCACCAATAGCAATCAGCCCCAGCATTTT	CASSLARTNSNQPQHF	NA	TRBV11-1	TRBJ1-5	NA	16
TGTGCCATCAGTGAGTTAGGGCGGGGGGACGAGACCCAGTACTTC	CAISELGRGDETQYF	many	TRBV10-3	TRBJ2-5	TRBD2	15
TGCGCCAGCAGCCAAGGAGCGGGGACTCGAGTGGAGACCCAGTACTTC	CASSQGAGTRVETQYF	many	TRBV4-1	TRBJ2-5	TRBD2	16
TGTGCCAGCAGTTTAGTTGCGGGGGGGCCGTTCAATGAGCAGTTCTTC	CASSLVAGGPFNEQFF	NA	TRBV12-3/TRBV12-4	TRBJ2-1	TRBD2	16
TGTGCCAGCTCACAAAGGAAAAGTACTAATGAAAAACTGTTTTTT	CASSQRKSTNEKLFF	many	TRBV18	TRBJ1-4	NA	15
TGTGCCAGCAGTAGAGGGGGCACAGATACGCAGTATTTT	CASSRGGTDTQYF	NA	TRBV6-1	TRBJ2-3	NA	13
TGTGCCAGCAGTTTTGGGGGTCTGGGAAACACCATATATTTT	CASSFGGLGNTIYF	medium-sized	TRBV12-3/TRBV12-4	TRBJ1-3	NA	14
TGTGCCAGTACGAGGACAGGGCTCAACAATGAGCAGTTCTTC	CASTRTGLNNEQFF	NA	TRBV19	TRBJ2-1	TRBD1	14
TGTGCCAGCACACCTACAGGTTATTACTATGGCTACACCTTC	CASTPTGYYYGYTF	NA	TRBV6-1	TRBJ1-2	NA	14
TGTGCCAGCAGCTCGACGTCGGCGATCAATCAGCCCCAGCATTTT	CASSSTSAINQPQHF	many	TRBV7-2	TRBJ1-5	NA	15
TGTGCCAGTAGTACTCCGGGACACTCGATCTATGGCTACACCTTC	CASSTPGHSIYGYTF	many	TRBV19	TRBJ1-2	NA	15
TGTGCCAGCAGCCGGGGAGCCGCGCCCGGGACAGATACGCAGTATTTT	CASSRGAAPGTDTQYF	many	TRBV7-3	TRBJ2-3	NA	16
TGCGCCAGCAGCGAGGGACTAGCGGGCCAAGAGACCCAGTACTTC	CASSEGLAGQETQYF	many	TRBV5-1	TRBJ2-5	TRBD2	15
TGCGCCAGCAGCTGGACGACAGGGTCGAGCTCTGGGGCCAACGTCCTGACTTTC	CASSWTTGSSSGANVLTF	many	TRBV5-1	TRBJ2-6	TRBD1	18
TGTGCCAGCAGCGTAGTACCAGGAGCTGGAAACACCATATATTTT	CASSVVPGAGNTIYF	many	TRBV9	TRBJ1-3	NA	15